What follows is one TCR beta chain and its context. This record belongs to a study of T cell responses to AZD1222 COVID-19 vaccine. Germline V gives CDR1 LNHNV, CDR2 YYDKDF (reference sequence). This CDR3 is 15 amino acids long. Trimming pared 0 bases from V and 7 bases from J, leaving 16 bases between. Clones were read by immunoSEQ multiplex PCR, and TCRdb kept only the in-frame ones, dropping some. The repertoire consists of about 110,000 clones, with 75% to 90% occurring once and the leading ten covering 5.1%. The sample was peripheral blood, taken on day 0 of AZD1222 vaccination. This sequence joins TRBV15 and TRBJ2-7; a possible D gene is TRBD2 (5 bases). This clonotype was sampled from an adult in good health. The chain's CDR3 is CATSRERLSSGEQYF. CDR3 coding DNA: TGTGCCACCAGCAGAGAAAGGTTGTCCTCGGGAGAGCAGTACTTC. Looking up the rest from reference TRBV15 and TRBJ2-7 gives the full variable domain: DAMVIQNPRYQVTQFGKPVTLSCSQTLNHNVMYWYQQKSSQAPKLLFHYYDKDFNNEADTPDNFQSRRPNTSFCFLDIRSPGLGDTAMYLCATSRERLSSGEQYFGPGTRLTVT.